These 6 T cell receptor beta chains share one sample of origin, sequenced in a study of long-term antiretroviral therapy in people with HIV. Samples were assayed with immunoSEQ v3.0 at survey level. Assay: immunoSEQ multiplex PCR; the TCRdb copy retains only in-frame clones and omits some. Here the sample spans some 23,000 clones, 79% being singletons. The sequencing used unsorted PBMCs, collected 1.2 years after starting antiretroviral therapy. The source of these receptors is a woman aged 35 to 49 with HIV.

The genes are TRBV15 and TRBJ2-1; no clear D. The length of the CDR3 is 13 residues. The V end was cut by 1 base, the J end by 8 bases, with 9 bases between. Germline lookup yields CDR1 LNHNV and CDR2 YYDKDF (reference sequence). The CDR3 DNA follows: TGTGCCACCAGCAGAGCGTCTAGACATGAGCAGTTCTTC. Translated, it gives CATSRASRHEQFF.

The gene calls are TRBV5-5 and TRBJ1-1; 7 positions agree with TRBD1. This CDR3 region has 15 residues. V lost 7 bases to trimming and J lost 0 bases; unmatched junction nucleotides: 9. Germline CDR1 is SGHKS and CDR2 is YYEKEE (reference sequence). DNA of the CDR3: TGTGCCAGCTGCCCCCAGGGACAGCTGAACACTGAAGCTTTCTTT. Its translation is CASCPQGQLNTEAFF.

The V and J genes are TRBV11-2 and TRBJ1-2; the D gene is possibly TRBD1 (6 bases). This CDR3 region has 15 residues. V was pared by 5 bases and J by 8 bases, with 21 bases between. Per germline, CDR1 SGHAT and CDR2 FQNNGV. As DNA, the CDR3 is TGTGCCAGCAGCCCCGAGGGGGGGTACAATAACGGCTACACCTTC. It translates to CASSPEGGYNNGYTF.

The V gene is TRBV29-1, the J gene TRBJ1-1; D gene ambiguous. V lost 6 bases and J lost 3, with 5 bases in between. Germline lookup yields CDR1 SQVTM and CDR2 ANQGSEA. CDR3 size: 10 residues. The CDR3 DNA sequence: TGCAGCGTCTCAGACACTGAAGCTTTCTTT. It codes for CSVSDTEAFF.

The rearrangement uses TRBV5-5 and TRBJ1-1; D is unresolved. This CDR3 comprises 15 residues. Per the germline V gene, CDR1 is SGHKS and CDR2 is YYEKEE (reference sequence). The ends were cut back, 4 bases at V and 4 bases at J, with 17 bases in the middle. The CDR3 sequence is CASSLVGGGITEAFF. The DNA of the CDR3 is TGTGCCAGCAGCCTTGTGGGCGGAGGAATCACTGAAGCTTTCTTT.

The chain employs TRBV28 and TRBJ2-5, with TRBD1 matching 9 bases. The CDR3 runs 15 residues. Per germline, CDR1 MDHEN and CDR2 SYDVKM. V shed 5 bases and J 4 bases; nucleotides not matched to a gene: 8. The CDR3 sequence: CASSPGQGKVETQYF. CDR3 sequence (DNA): TGTGCCAGCAGTCCGGGACAGGGTAAGGTAGAGACCCAGTACTTC.